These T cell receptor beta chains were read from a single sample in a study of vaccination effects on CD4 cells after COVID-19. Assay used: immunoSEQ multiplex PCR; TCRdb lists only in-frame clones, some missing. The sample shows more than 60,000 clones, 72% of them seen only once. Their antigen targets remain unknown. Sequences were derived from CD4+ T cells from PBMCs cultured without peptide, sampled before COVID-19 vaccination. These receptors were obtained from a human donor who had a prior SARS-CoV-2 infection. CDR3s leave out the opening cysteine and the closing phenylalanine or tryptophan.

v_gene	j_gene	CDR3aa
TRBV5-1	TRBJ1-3	ASSSGQVGPGNTIY
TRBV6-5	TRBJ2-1	ASSSPGDRV
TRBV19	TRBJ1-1	ASSQKGGNTEAF
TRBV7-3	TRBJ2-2	ASSLDGRRELF
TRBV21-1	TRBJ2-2	ASTSLWGQGLGGELF
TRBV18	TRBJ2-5	ATELANQETQY
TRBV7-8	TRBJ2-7	ASSLAVGRATYEQY
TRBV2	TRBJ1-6	ASFFDRGDSPLH
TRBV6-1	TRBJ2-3	ASSEARTSGQSTDTQY
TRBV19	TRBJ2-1	ASSIVGDPSYNEQF
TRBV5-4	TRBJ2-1	ASSPSSYNEQF
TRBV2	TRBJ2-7	ASSVGTYSYEQY
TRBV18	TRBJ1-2	ASSPVSGAGYGYT
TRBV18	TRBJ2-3	ASSPGSTDTQY
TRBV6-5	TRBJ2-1	ASSYSGGVAYNEQF
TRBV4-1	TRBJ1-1	ASSPFLRESGRVF
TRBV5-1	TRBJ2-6	ASRRGSTTGRANVLT
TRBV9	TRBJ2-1	ASSVIGSGNEQF